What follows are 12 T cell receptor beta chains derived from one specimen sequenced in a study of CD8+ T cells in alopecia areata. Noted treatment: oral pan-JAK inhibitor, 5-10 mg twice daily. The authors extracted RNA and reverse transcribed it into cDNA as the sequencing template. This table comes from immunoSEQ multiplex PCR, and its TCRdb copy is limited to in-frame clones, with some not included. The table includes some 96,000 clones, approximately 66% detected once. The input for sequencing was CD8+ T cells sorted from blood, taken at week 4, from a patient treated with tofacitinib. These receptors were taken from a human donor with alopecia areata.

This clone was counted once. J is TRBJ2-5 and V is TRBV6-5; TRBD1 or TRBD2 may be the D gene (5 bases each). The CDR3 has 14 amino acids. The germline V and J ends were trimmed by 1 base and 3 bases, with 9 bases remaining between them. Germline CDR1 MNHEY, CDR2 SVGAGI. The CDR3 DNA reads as TGTGCCAGCAGTTACTTCGGGGCCGAAGAGACCCAGTACTTC. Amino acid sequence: CASSYFGAEETQYF.

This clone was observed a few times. In DNA, the CDR3 is TGTGCCAGTAGCCCAGGGGTCCTTCCCCTCACAGATACGCAGTATTTT. Protein: CASSPGVLPLTDTQYF. This chain connects TRBV19 to TRBJ2-3, with D possibly TRBD1 on 6 matching bases. Trimming cost V 6 bases and J 2 bases, with 18 bases left between them. CDR1 and CDR2 from the germline V gene are LNHDA and SQIVND (reference sequence). The CDR3 runs to 16 residues.

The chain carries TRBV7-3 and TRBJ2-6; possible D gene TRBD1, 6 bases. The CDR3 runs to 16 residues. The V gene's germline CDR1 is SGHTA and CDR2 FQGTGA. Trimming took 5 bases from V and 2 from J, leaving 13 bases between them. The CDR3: CASSREGGTGANVLTF. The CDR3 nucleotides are TGTGCCAGCAGCCGAGAAGGGGGAACTGGGGCCAACGTCCTGACTTTC.

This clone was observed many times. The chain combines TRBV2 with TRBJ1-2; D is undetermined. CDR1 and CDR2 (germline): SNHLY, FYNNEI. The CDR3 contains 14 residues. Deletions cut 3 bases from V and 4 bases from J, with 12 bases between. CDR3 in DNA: TGTGCCAGCAGTGATGGGGTCATCCGCTATGGCTACACCTTC. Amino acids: CASSDGVIRYGYTF.

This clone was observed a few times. The CDR3 sequence: CASSLAAGGSYEQYF. The CDR3, as DNA: TGCGCCAGCAGCTTGGCCGCAGGGGGCTCGTACGAGCAGTACTTC. The J gene is TRBJ2-7, the V gene TRBV5-1; 8 nucleotides align to TRBD1. Germline-derived CDR1 and CDR2 are SGHRS and YFSETQ. V gave up 0 bases and J gave up 4 bases; unmatched junction bases: 6. The CDR3 sequence is 15 residues long.

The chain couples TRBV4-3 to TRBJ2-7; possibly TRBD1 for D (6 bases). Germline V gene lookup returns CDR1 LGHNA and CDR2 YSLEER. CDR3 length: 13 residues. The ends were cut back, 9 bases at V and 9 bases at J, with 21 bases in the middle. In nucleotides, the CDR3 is TGCGCCAGAGACCGGGACACCACTCGCGCGCAGTACTTC. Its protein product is CARDRDTTRAQYF.

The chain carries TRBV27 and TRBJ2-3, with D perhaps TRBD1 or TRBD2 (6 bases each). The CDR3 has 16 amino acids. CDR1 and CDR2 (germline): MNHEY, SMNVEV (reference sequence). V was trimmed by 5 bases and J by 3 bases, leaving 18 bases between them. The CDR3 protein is CASSPGTLGGTDTQYF. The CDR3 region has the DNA TGTGCCAGCAGTCCCGGAACCCTAGGGGGGACAGATACGCAGTATTTT.

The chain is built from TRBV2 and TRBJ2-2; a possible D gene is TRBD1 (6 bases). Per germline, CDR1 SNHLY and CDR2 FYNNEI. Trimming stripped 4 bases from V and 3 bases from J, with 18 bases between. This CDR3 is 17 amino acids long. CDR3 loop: CASSVWGREGDTGELFF. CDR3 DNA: TGTGCCAGCAGTGTATGGGGGCGAGAAGGTGACACCGGGGAGCTGTTTTTT.

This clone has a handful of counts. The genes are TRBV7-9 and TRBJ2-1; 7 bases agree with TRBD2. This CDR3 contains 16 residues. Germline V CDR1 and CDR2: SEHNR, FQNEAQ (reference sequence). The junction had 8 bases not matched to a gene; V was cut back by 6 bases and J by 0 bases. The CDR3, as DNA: TGTGCCAGCAGAAACCCCGGACTAGGCTCCTACAATGAGCAGTTCTTC. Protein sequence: CASRNPGLGSYNEQFF.

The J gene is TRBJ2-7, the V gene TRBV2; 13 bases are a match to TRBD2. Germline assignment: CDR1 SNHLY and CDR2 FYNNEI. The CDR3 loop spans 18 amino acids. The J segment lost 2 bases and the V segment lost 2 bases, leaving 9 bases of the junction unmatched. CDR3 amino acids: CASSEPSGTSGVPYEQYF. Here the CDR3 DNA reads TGTGCCAGCAGTGAACCCTCCGGGACTAGCGGGGTACCCTACGAGCAGTACTTC.

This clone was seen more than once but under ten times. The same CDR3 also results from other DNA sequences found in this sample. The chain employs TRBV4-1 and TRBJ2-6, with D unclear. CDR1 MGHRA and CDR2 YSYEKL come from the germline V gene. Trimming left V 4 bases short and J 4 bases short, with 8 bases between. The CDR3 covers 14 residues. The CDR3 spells CASSPGTGANVLTF. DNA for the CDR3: TGCGCCAGCAGCCCCGGTACAGGGGCCAACGTCCTGACTTTC.

The CDR3 loop reads CASSPRDRLYEQYF. The CDR3 nucleotides read TGTGCCAGCAGTCCCCGGGACAGACTCTACGAGCAGTACTTC. The J gene is TRBJ2-7, the V gene TRBV27; 7 nucleotides line up with TRBD1. V was pared by 5 bases and J by 3 bases, with 7 bases of the junction left unmatched. Looked up from germline, CDR1 is MNHEY and CDR2 is SMNVEV (reference sequence). The CDR3 extends over 14 amino acids.